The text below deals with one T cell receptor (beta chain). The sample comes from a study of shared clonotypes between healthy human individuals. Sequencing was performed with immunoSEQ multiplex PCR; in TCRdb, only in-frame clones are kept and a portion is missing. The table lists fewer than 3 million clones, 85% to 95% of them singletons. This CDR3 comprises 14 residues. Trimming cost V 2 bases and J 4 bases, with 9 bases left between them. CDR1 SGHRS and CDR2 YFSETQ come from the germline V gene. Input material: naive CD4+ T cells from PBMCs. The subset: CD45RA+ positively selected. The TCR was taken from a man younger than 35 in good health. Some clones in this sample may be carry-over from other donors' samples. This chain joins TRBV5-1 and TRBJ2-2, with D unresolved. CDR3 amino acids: CASSLWVGTGELFF. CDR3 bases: TGCGCCAGCAGCTTATGGGTAGGCACCGGGGAGCTGTTTTTT.